This T cell receptor (beta chain) comes out of a study of T-cell memory formation after mild COVID-19. Study-level background: The study found TCR clusters largely donor specific.

This clonotype was seen only a few times. The antigen is unknown. Using its own MiXCR run on the 5' RACE reads, TCRdb lists one record per CDR3 protein. The sample includes roughly 100,000 distinct CDR3 sequences, 15% to 20% of them seen just once. The study, taken as a whole, reports: CD4/CD8 balance held among clones contracting day 15 to 85, and later expanders leaned CD4+.

This CDR3 is 15 amino acids long. Per germline, CDR1 MGHRA and CDR2 YSYEKL. Trimming took 1 base from V and 2 from J, leaving 11 bases between them. The TCR was taken from an adult woman who had mild COVID-19 (a few samples of this study predate the infection). Cell type and time point are not known. Material for sequencing was PBMCs or a T cell subset sorted from them (not recorded which). The chain employs TRBV4-1 and TRBJ1-1; D unresolved. DNA of the CDR3: TGCGCCAGCAGCCAAGGGACCGACCTTAACACTGAAGCTTTCTTT. Protein: CASSQGTDLNTEAFF.